This T cell receptor (beta chain) was identified during a study of regulatory dendritic cells for organ transplantation. The study, taken as a whole, reports: Resting memory CD8+ T cells held the most alloreactive clonotypes.

On this clone itself: What it binds is unknown.

Naive CD45RA+ and memory CD45RO+ CD4+ or CD8+ T cells were FACS-sorted. This CDR3 is built from 16 residues. Germline V gives CDR1 SEHNR, CDR2 FQNEAQ (reference sequence). Between the trimmed V and J ends, which lost 0 bases and 8 bases, there was a span of 17 bases. Sequencing was performed with immunoSEQ multiplex PCR; in TCRdb, only in-frame clones are kept and a portion is missing. The table lists about 34,000 clones, less than 90% of them singletons, with about 0.063% in the top ten. The sequence was collected from a human donor in good health. The sequencing sample was made of naive CD4+ T cells from blood. The subset: CD45RA+ naive T cells. The rearrangement uses TRBV7-9 and TRBJ2-1, with D perhaps being TRBD1 or TRBD2 (6 bases each). CDR3 sequence reads: CASSLAAGGRWDEQFF. CDR3 nucleotides: TGTGCCAGCAGCTTAGCGGCCGGGGGCCGGTGGGATGAGCAGTTCTTC.